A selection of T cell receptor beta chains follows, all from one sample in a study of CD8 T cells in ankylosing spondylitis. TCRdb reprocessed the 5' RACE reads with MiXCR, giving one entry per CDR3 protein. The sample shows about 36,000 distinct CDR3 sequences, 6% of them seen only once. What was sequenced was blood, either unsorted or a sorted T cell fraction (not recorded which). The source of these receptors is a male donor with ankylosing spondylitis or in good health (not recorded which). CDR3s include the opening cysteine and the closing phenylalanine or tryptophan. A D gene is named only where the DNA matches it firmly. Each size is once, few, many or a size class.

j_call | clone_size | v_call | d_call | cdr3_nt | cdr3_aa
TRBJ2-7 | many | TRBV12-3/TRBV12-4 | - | TGTGCCAGCAGTTTTAGTGGCGGGCCTTCCTACGAGCAGTACTTC | CASSFSGGPSYEQYF
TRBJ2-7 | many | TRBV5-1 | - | TGCGCCAGCAGCGTGGACAGTGCCTACGAGCAGTACTTC | CASSVDSAYEQYF
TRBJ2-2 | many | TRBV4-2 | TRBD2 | TGTGCCAGCAGCCAAGATAGGACTAGCGGGGGGCGGAAGTCCGGGGAGCTGTTTTTT | CASSQDRTSGGRKSGELFF
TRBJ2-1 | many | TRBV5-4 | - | TGTGCCAGCAGCTTGGACGCGCCGGTGCTCCACAATGAGCAGTTCTTC | CASSLDAPVLHNEQFF
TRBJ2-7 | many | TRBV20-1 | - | TGCAGTGCTAGAGATGTCTGGGGTAACTACGAGCAGTACTTC | CSARDVWGNYEQYF
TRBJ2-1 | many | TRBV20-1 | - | TGCAGTGCTGAGCGGCTGAGCTCCTACAATGAGCAGTTCTTC | CSAERLSSYNEQFF
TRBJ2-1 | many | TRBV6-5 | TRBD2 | TGTGCCAGCAGTTGGCCTAGCGGGGGGAACAATGAGCAGTTCTTC | CASSWPSGGNNEQFF
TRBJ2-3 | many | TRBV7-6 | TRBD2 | TGTGCCAGCAGCCCACGGACTAGCGGGGGGGTAAGCCCAGATACGCAGTATTTT | CASSPRTSGGVSPDTQYF
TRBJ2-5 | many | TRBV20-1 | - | TGCAGTGGGGTTCGGGTATACGAAGAGACCCAGTACTTC | CSGVRVYEETQYF
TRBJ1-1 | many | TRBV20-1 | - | TGCAGTGCTAGCGTGGCGGAGGACACTGAAGCTTTCTTT | CSASVAEDTEAFF
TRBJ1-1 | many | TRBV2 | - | TGTGCCAGCAGTGCTGGGAGAAAAGCTTTCTTT | CASSAGRKAFF
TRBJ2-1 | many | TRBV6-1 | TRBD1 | TGTGCCAGCAGTCCGGGACAGGTTTACAATGAGCAGTTCTTC | CASSPGQVYNEQFF